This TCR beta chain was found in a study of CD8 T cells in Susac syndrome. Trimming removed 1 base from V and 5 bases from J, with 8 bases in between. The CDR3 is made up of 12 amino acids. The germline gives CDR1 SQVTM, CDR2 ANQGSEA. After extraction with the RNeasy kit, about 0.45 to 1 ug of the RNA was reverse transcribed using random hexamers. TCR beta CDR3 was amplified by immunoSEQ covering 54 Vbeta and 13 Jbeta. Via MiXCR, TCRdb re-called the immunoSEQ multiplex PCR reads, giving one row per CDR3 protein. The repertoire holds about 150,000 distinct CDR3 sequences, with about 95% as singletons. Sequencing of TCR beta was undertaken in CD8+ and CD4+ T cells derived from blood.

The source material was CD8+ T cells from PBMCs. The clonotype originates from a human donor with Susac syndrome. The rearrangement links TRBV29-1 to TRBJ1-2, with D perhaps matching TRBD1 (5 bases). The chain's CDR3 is CSVEGGTYGYTF. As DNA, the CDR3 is TGCAGCGTTGAAGGCGGGACGTATGGCTACACCTTC. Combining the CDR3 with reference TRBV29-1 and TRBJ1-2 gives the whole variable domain SAVISQKPSRDICQRGTSLTIQCQVDSQVTMMFWYRQQPGQSLTLIATANQGSEATYESGFVIDKFPISRPNLTFSTLTVSNMSPEDSSIYLCSVEGGTYGYTFGSGTRLTVV.